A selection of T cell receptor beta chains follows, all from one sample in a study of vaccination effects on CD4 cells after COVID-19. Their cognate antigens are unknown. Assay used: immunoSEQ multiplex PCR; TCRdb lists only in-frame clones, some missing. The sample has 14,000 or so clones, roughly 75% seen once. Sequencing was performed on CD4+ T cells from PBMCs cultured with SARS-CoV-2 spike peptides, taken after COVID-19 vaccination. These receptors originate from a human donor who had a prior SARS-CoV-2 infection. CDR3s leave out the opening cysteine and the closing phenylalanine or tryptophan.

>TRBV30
AWSRGGTY
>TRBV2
ASSAGYGENQPQH
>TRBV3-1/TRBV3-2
ASSERIHGGYT
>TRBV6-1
ASSEGWGYEQY
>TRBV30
AWTGYFNGYT
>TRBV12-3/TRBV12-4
ASSFLGINEQF
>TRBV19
ASSIVGLAGPTDTQY
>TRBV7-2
ASSGRTGRGSTPLH
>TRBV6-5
ASSMGQGWNQPQH
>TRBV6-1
ASSEPGLSTGELF
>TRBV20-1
SASYSGRAGGEQY
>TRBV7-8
ASSSGPYSNQPQH
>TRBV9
ASSSQGTDTQY
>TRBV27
ASSFPGGNEQF
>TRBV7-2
ASSFDHNPGELF
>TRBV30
AWTGQGANEQY
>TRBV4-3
ASSQRWSGDTHEQY
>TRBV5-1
ASSRQGRTEAF
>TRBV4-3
ASSQDSRTISPLH
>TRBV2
ASRPPNQPQH
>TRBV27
ASSLSRGGDTQY
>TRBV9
ASSVWGNYGYT
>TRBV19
ASSSAVPTGELF
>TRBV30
AWRGGLYGYT
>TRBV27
ASSFMTSNPNNEQF
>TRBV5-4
ASSLDYSSGELF
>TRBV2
ASSEDKSSYEQY
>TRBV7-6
ASSLEVLATDTQY
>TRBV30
AWTPPSMGETQY
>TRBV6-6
ASRPGPSGTEAF
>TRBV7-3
ASSFLASGNGEQF
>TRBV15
ATSNSPGTVRHEQF
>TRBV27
ASSLRSGGANNEQF
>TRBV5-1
ASSQPLAGGETQY
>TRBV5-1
ASSLQGNSGANVLT
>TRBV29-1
SVGRSTDTQY
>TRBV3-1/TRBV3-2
ASSQVGRSYSGNTIY
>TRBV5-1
ASSLAKGLDINEQF
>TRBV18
ASSGDSNQPQH
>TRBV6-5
ASSYSVGNTIY